This entry features one T cell receptor beta chain sequence. Which antigen it targets is not known. Base qualities were left out, and no much larger clone turns up one base away. These data come from a study of blood T cell repertoires in COVID-19 (dated by TCRdb to the early 2020s). Background on the whole study: Samples covering the acute and convalescent phases of COVID-19 were provided by collaborators in the United States, Italy and Spain. The prospective study material was composed of cDNA or gDNA derived from T cells, B-cell-depleted T cells, or PBMCs. Subjects who had been exposed to COVID-19, were actively infected with it, or had recovered from it provided the deeply sampled blood TCRbeta repertoires that made up the dataset. A freely available public database, intended as a resource for researchers studying the immune response to SARS-CoV-2, is where the repertoires were released. Samples came from the ongoing ImmuneRACE study (first 160 participants) plus 1,254 subjects from 6 global collaborators. Sample metadata almost always included a de-identified subject ID, COVID-19 status, age in years and sex. Where available, HLA class I and class II types were taken from metadata supplied by the sample provider and were not determined by assay-based typing.

One collaborating source in Seattle enrolled patients during active infection and followed them longitudinally through the course of disease. Whole blood was collected in K2EDTA tubes by collaborating institutions according to the institutions' own protocols. For TCRbeta analysis, collaborators shipped samples in one of three forms: frozen whole blood, isolated PBMCs, or DNA extracted from either of those sample types. From the cysteine through the phenylalanine, the CDR3 covers 15 amino acids. The read is trimmed to its CDR3 DNA, 45 bases read in frame from base 1. Trimming leaves V shorter by 4 bases and J shorter by 3 bases, with the junction holding 5 bases beyond the gene matches. Reading the germline V gene gives CDR1 SGDLS and CDR2 YYNGEE. The immunoSEQ Assay, a bias-controlled multiplex PCR, was used to amplify TCRbeta CDR3 regions from genomic DNA. The published analysis was carried out like this. The number of nucleated cells in each sample was estimated by amplification of reference gene primers within the assay. Sequence reads were collapsed and filtered to measure the absolute abundance of every unique TCRbeta CDR3 rearrangement. For each sample, productive Simpson clonality was calculated as the square root of Simpson's diversity index over productive rearrangements. TCRdb mirrors the immuneACCESS table, restricted to in-frame sequences. Some clones are absent from its copies; in checked studies, under half trace to an unresolved V gene, and the reason for the others is unknown. The V and J calls and clone size are taken from that table; D and trimming were inferred from the DNA. This sample is represented by some 60,000 clones; 84% of them were singletons. About 9.2% of the sample is in the top ten clones.

Broad study findings and their caveats: The quantity of clinical and demographic metadata differed by source and by participant and was supplied without curation.

The sequencing sample was made of peripheral blood. This chain joins TRBV9 to TRBJ2-3; 10 bases in the middle match TRBD2. The source of this sequence is a man at least 80 years old with COVID-19, enrolled during active disease. The DNA sequence is TGTGCCAGCAGCTTCTCTAGCGGGGGTACAGATACGCAGTATTTT. Its amino acids are CASSFSSGGTDTQYF.